The clone carrying this T cell receptor beta chain has a count of ten or more. Combining iRepertoire HTBI primers with Arm-PCR of CDR3 regions, the authors built TCR beta libraries. Each CDR3 protein gets one entry after TCRdb re-called the multiplex PCR reads with MiXCR. The sample comprises about 470,000 distinct CDR3 sequences, about 20% of which are singletons, and roughly 8% rests with the top ten. Time point specified: persistent/refractory GD, antithyroid drugs over 5 years with positive TRAb. The TCR library used RNA extracted from PBMCs. The source of the sample is a study of regulatory T cells in long-lasting Graves disease. The CDR3 is made up of 14 amino acids. Per germline, CDR1 MNHEY and CDR2 SMNVEV (reference sequence). The V end was cut by 0 bases, the J end by 7 bases, with 12 bases between.

The chain is built from TRBV27 and TRBJ1-2; D may be TRBD1 (5 bases). The sequenced sample was peripheral blood mononuclear cells (PBMCs), obtained when the disease was refractory, from a patient treated with antithyroid drugs. The source of this sequence is a female donor with Graves disease. DNA for the CDR3: TGTGCCAGCAGTTTATCGGCAGGGTATGCTGGCTACACCTTC. It is translated as CASSLSAGYAGYTF.